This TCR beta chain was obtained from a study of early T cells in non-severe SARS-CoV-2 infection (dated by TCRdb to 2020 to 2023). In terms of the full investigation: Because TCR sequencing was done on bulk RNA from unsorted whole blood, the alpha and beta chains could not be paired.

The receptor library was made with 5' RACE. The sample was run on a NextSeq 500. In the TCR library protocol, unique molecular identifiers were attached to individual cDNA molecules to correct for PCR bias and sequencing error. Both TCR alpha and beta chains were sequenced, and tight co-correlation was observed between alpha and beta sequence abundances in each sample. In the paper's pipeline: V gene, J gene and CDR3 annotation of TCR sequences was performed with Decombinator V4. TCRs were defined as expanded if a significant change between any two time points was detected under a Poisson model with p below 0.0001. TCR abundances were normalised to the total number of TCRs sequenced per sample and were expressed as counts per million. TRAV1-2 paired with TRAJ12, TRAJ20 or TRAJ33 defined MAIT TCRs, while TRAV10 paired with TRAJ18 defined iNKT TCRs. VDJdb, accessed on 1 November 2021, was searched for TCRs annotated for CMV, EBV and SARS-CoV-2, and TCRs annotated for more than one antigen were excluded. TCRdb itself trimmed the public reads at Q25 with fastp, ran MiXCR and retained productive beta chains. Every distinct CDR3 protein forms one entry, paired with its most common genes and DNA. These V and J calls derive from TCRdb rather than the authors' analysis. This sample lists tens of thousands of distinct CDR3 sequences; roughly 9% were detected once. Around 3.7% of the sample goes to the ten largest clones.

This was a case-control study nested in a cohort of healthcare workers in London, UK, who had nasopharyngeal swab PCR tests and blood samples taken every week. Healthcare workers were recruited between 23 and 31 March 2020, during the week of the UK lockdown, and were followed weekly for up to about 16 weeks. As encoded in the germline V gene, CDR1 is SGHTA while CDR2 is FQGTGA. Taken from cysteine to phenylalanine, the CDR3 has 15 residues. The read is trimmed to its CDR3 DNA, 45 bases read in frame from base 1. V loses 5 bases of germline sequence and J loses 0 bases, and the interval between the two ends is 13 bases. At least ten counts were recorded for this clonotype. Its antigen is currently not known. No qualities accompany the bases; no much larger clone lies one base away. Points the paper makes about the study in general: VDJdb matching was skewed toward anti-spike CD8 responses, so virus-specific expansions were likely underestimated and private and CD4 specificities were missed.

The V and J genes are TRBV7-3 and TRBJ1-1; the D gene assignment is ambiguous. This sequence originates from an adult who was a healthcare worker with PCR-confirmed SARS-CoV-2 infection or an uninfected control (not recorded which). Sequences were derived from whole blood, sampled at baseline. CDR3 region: CASSLPRIMNTEAFF. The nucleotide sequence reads TGTGCCAGCAGCCTCCCAAGGATCATGAACACTGAAGCTTTCTTT.